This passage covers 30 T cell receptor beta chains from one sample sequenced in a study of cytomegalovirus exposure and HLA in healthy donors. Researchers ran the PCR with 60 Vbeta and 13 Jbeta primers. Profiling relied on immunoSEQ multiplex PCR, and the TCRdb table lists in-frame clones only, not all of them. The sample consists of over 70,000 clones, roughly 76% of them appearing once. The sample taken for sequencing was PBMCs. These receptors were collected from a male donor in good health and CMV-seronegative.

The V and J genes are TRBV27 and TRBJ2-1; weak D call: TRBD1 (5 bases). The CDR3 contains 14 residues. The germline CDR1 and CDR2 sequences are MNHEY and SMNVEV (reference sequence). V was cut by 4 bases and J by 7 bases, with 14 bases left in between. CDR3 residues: CASSSHRNRNEQFF. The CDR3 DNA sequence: TGTGCCAGCAGTTCGCACAGGAACCGAAATGAGCAGTTCTTC.

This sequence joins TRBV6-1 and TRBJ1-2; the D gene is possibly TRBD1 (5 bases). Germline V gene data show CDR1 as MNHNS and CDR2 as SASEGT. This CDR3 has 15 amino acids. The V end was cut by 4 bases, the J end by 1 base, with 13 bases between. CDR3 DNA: TGTGCCAGCAGTGCGGGGGTAGGGCTTAACTATGGCTACACCTTC. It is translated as CASSAGVGLNYGYTF.

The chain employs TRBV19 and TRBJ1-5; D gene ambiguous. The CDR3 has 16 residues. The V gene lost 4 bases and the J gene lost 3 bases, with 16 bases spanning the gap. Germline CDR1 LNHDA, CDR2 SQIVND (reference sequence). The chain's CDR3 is CASSTSGSNPNQPQHF. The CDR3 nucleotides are TGTGCCAGTAGTACCTCGGGGTCAAACCCCAATCAGCCCCAGCATTTT.

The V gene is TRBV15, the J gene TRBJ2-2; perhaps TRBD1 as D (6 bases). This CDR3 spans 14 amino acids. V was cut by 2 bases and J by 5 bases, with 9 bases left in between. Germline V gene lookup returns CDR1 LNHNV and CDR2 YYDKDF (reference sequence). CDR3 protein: CATSRKTGTGELFF. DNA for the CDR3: TGTGCCACCAGCAGAAAAACAGGGACCGGGGAGCTGTTTTTT.

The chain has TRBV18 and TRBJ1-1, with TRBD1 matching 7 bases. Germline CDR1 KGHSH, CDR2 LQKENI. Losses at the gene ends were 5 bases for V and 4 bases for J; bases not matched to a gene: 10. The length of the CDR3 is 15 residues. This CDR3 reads CASSTNDRATTEAFF. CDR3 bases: TGTGCCAGCTCAACTAATGACAGGGCTACCACTGAAGCTTTCTTT.

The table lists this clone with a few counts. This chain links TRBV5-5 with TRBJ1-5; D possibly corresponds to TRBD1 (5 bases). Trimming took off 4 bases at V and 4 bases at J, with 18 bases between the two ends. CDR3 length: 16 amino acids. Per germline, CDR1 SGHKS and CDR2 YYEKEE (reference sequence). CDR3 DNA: TGTGCCAGCAGCACGAGCCCACAGGCTTGGAATCAGCCCCAGCATTTT. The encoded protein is CASSTSPQAWNQPQHF.

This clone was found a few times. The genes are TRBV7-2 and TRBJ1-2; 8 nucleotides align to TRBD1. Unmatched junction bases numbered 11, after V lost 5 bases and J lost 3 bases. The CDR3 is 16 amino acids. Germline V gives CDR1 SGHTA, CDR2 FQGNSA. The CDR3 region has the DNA TGTGCCAGCAGCCCCCGTCCAGGGGGCATCGACTATGGCTACACCTTC. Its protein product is CASSPRPGGIDYGYTF. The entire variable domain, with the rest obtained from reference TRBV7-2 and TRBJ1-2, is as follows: GAGVSQSPSNKVTEKGKDVELRCDPISGHTALYWYRQSLGQGLEFLIYFQGNSAPDKSGLPSDRFSAERTGGSVSTLTIQRTQQEDSAVYLCASSPRPGGIDYGYTFGSGTRLTVV.

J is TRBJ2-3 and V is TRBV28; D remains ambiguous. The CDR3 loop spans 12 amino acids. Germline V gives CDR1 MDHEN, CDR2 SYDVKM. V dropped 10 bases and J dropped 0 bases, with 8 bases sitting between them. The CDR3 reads CAISSSTDTQYF. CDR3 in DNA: TGTGCCATCTCCTCTAGCACAGATACGCAGTATTTT.

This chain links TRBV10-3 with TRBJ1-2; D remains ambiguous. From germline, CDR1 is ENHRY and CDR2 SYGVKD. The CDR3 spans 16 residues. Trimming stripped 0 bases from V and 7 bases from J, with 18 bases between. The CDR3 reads CAISESRTEQLGGYTF. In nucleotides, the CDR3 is TGTGCCATCAGTGAGTCGAGGACTGAACAACTGGGTGGCTACACCTTC.

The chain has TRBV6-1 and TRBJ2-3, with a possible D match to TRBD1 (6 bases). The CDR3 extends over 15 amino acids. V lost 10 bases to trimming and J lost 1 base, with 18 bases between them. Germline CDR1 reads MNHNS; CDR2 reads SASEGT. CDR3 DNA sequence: TGTGCCATCCGACGAGGGGGAGTCGGCACAGATACGCAGTATTTT. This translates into CAIRRGGVGTDTQYF.

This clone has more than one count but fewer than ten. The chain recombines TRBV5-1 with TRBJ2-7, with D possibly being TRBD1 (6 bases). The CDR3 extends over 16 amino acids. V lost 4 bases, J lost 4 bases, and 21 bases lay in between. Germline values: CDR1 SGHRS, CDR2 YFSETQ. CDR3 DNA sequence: TGCGCCAGCAGCCCGGCTGGGGGCTTAAAGGGGTACGAGCAGTACTTC. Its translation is CASSPAGGLKGYEQYF. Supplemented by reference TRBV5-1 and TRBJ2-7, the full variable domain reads KAGVTQTPRYLIKTRGQQVTLSCSPISGHRSVSWYQQTPGQGLQFLFEYFSETQRNKGNFPGRFSGRQFSNSRSEMNVSTLELGDSALYLCASSPAGGLKGYEQYFGPGTRLTVT.

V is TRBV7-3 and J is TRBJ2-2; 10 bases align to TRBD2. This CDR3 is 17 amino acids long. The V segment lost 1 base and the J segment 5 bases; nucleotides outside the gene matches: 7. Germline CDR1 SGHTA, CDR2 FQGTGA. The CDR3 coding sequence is TGTGCCAGCAGCTTAATAGCGGGGGGTGAGGTAACCGGGGAGCTGTTTTTT. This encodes CASSLIAGGEVTGELFF.

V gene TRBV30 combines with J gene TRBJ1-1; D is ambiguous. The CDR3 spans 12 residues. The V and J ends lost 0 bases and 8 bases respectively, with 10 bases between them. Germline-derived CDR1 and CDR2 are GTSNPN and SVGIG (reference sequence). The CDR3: CAWSVSGREAFF. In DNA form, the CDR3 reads TGTGCCTGGAGTGTATCCGGTCGGGAAGCTTTCTTT.

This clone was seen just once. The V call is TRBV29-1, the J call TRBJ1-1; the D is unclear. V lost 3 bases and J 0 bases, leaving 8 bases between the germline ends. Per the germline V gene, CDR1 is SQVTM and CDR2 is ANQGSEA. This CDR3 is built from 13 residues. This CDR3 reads CSVDGWMNTEAFF. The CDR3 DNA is TGCAGCGTTGACGGGTGGATGAACACTGAAGCTTTCTTT.

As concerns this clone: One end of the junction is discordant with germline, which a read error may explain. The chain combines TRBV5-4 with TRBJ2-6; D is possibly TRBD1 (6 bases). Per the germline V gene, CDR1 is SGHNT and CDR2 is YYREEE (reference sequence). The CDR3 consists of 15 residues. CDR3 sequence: CASSLSGAGANGLTF. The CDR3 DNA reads TGTGCCAGCAGCTTGTCAGGGGCTGGGGCCAACGGCCTGACTTTC.

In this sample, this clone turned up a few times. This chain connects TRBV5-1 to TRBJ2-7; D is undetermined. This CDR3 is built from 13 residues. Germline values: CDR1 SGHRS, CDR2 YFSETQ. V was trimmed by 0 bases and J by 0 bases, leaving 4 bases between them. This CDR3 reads CASSLAGSYEQYF. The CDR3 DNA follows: TGCGCCAGCAGCTTGGCGGGCTCCTACGAGCAGTACTTC.

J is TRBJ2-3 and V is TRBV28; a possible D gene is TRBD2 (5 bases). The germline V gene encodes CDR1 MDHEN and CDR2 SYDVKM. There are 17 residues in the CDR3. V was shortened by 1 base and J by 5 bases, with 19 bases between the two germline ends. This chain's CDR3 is CASSLSRLTGGGDTQYF. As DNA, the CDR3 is TGTGCCAGCAGTTTATCAAGACTGACCGGAGGCGGAGATACGCAGTATTTT.

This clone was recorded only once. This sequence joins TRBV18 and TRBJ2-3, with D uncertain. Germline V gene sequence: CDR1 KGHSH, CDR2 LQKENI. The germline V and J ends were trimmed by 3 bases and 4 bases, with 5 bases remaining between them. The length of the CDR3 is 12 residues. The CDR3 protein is CASSPSSDTQYF. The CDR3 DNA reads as TGTGCCAGCTCACCGTCTTCAGATACGCAGTATTTT. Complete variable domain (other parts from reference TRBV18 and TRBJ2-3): NAGVMQNPRHLVRRRGQEARLRCSPMKGHSHVYWYRQLPEEGLKFMVYLQKENIIDESGMPKERFSAEFPKEGPSILRIQQVVRGDSAAYFCASSPSSDTQYFGPGTRLTVL.

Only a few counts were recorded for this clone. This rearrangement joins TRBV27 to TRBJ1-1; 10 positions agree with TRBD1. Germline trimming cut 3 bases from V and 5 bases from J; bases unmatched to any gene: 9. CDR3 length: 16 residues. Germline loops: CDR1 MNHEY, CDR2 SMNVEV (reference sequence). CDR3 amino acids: CASSLQRGQGRTEAFF. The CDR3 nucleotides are TGTGCCAGCAGTTTGCAGCGGGGACAGGGGAGGACTGAAGCTTTCTTT.

CDR3 in amino acids: CASSSLSGGPGDTQYF. The CDR3 DNA reads TGTGCCAGCAGCTCCCTTTCGGGGGGGCCGGGCGATACGCAGTATTTT. J is TRBJ2-3 and V is TRBV7-3, with 8 nucleotides matching TRBD2. Per the germline V gene, CDR1 is SGHTA and CDR2 is FQGTGA. The CDR3 loop spans 16 amino acids. The trim removed 4 bases at V and 6 bases at J, leaving 12 bases unmatched.

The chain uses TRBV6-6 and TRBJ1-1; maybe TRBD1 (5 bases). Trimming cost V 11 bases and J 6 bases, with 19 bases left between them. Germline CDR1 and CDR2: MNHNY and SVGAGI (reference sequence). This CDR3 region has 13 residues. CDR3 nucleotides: TGTGCCGTCTCCCGCGGGATAGGGGCTGAAGCTTTCTTT. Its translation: CAVSRGIGAEAFF.

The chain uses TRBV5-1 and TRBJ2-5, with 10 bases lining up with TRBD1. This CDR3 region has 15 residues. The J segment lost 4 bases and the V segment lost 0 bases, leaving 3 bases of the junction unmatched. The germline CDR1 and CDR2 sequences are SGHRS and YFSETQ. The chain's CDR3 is CASSLDGTGAETQYF. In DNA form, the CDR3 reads TGCGCCAGCAGCTTGGATGGGACAGGGGCAGAGACCCAGTACTTC.

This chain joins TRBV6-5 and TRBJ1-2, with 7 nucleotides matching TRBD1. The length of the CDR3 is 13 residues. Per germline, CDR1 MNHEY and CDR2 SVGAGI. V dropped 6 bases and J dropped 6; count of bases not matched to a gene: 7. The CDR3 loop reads CASRRTGQDGYTF. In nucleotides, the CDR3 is TGTGCCAGCAGACGGACAGGACAAGATGGCTACACCTTC.

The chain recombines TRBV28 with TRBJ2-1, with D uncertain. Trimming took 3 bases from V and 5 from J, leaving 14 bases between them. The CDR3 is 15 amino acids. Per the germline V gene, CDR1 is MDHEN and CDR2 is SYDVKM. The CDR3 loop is CASSLRTPPDNEQFF. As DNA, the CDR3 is TGTGCCAGCAGTTTGAGAACCCCGCCCGACAATGAGCAGTTCTTC.

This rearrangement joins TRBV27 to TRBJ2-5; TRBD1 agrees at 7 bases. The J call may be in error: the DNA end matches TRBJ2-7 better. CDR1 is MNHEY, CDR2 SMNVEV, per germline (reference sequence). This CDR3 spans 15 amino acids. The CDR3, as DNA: TGTGCCAGCAGTTTGAAAACAGGGGACGGATACGAGCAGTACTTC. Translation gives CASSLKTGDGYEQYF.

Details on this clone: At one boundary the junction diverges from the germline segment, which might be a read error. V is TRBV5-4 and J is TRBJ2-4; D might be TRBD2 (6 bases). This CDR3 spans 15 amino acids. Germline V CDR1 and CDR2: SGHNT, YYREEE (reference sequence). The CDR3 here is CASSGGGLAKNSQYF. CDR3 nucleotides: TGTGCCAGCAGCGGAGGAGGGCTAGCCAAAAACAGTCAGTACTTC.

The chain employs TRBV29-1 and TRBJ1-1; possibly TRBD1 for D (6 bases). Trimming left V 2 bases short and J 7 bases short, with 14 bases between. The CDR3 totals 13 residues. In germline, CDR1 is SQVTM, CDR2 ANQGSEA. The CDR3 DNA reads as TGCAGCGTTGAAAGGAGAGTGGACAGTGAAGCTTTCTTT. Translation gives CSVERRVDSEAFF.

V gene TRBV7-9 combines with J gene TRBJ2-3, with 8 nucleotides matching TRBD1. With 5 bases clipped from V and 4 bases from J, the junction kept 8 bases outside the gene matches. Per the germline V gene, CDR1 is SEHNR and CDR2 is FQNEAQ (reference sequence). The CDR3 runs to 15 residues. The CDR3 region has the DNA TGTGCCAGCAGCCCCGGACAGGGTAGGGCAGATACGCAGTATTTT. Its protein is CASSPGQGRADTQYF.

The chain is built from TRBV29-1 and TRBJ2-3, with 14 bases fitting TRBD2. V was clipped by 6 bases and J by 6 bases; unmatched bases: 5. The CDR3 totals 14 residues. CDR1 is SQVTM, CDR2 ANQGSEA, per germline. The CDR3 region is CSVLTSGGADTQYF. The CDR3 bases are TGCAGCGTCCTGACTAGCGGGGGGGCGGATACGCAGTATTTT.

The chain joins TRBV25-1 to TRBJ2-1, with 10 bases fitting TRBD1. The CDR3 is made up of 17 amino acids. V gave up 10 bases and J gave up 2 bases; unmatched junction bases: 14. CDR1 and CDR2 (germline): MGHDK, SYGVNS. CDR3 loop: CATQGGQGWGTYNEQFF. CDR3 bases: TGTGCCACCCAAGGGGGACAGGGGTGGGGTACCTACAATGAGCAGTTCTTC.